This T cell receptor (beta chain) is drawn from a study of T cell responses to AZD1222 COVID-19 vaccine. This clone was counted between two and nine times. Clones were read by immunoSEQ multiplex PCR, and TCRdb kept only the in-frame ones, dropping some. This table holds some 110,000 clones, more than 85% found once. The ends were cut back, 0 bases at V and 5 bases at J, with 11 bases in the middle. CDR3 length: 14 amino acids. Germline CDR1 is GTSNPN and CDR2 is SVGIG (reference sequence). This TCR came from an adult who received the AZD1222 COVID-19 vaccine. The specimen was peripheral blood, collected 28 days after the second AZD1222 dose. The rearrangement joins TRBV30 to TRBJ1-5; D possibly corresponds to TRBD1 (6 bases). This CDR3 is CAWSVGNRDQPQHF. The CDR3 bases are TGTGCCTGGAGTGTGGGGAACAGGGATCAGCCCCAGCATTTT.